This TCR beta chain was recorded in a study of CD8 T cells in ankylosing spondylitis. Overall study results and limits: Blood of patients with ankylosing spondylitis appeared to be characterized by a TCR beta motif of about 8 highly homologous variants. Matched ankylosing spondylitis synovial fluid reportedly contained a significantly enriched population of disease-linked clones.

Quantitative barcoded 5'-RACE was used to prepare TCR beta libraries. TCRdb re-derived calls from the 5' RACE reads in MiXCR, one entry per CDR3 protein. The sample consists of under 450,000 distinct CDR3 sequences, roughly 20% of them appearing once. The V end was cut by 2 bases, the J end by 5 bases, with 12 bases between. Germline V gene lookup returns CDR1 SEHNR and CDR2 FQNEAQ (reference sequence). This CDR3 is 14 amino acids long. This clonotype was counted a few times. What it binds is unknown. This receptor was taken from a male donor with ankylosing spondylitis or in good health (not recorded which). The genes are TRBV7-9 and TRBJ1-2; no reliable D call. The sequencing input was blood, either unsorted or a sorted T cell fraction (not recorded which). Here the CDR3 reads CASSLPGFEYGYTF. CDR3 nucleotide sequence: TGTGCCAGCAGCTTACCAGGCTTTGAGTATGGCTACACCTTC.